This T cell receptor (beta chain) came from a study of cytomegalovirus exposure and HLA in healthy donors. Overall study: Among roughly 180 million T cells, an earlier analysis found about 110 million unique TCR beta sequences.

This CDR3 is built from 15 residues. Per germline, CDR1 SGHNT and CDR2 YYREEE (reference sequence). V lost 3 bases, J lost 6 bases, and 5 bases stayed unmatched. General study findings and limits: The likely explanation for a cluster of highly shared sequence variants was sequencing artifact. Later examination showed HLA-associated TCR beta chains had greater clonal expansion than equally common others.

On this clone: Its cognate antigen is unknown.

PCR amplification relied on 60 Vbeta primers (plus 13 Jbeta primers). In the authors' methods: Unique TCR beta chains totaled around 86 million in a later count, with around 11 million of them shared. Produced via immunoSEQ multiplex PCR; TCRdb's table is partial and in-frame only. The D gene and trimming were derived from the DNA, and the V and J assignments and clone size from that table. Of hundreds of thousands of clones in the sample, around 73% were seen once. The TCR originated in a male donor in good health and CMV-seronegative. The gene calls are TRBV5-4 and TRBJ2-2; TRBD2 matches 10 bases. The specimen sequenced was PBMCs. In nucleotides, the CDR3 is TGTGCCAGCAGCTCTCCCGGACTAGCGGCCGGGGAGCTGTTTTTT. Encoded protein: CASSSPGLAAGELFF. Variable domain in full (rest from reference TRBV5-4 and TRBJ2-2): ETGVTQSPTHLIKTRGQQVTLRCSSQSGHNTVSWYQQALGQGPQFIFQYYREEENGRGNFPPRFSGLQFPNYSSELNVNALELDDSALYLCASSSPGLAAGELFFGEGSRLTVL.